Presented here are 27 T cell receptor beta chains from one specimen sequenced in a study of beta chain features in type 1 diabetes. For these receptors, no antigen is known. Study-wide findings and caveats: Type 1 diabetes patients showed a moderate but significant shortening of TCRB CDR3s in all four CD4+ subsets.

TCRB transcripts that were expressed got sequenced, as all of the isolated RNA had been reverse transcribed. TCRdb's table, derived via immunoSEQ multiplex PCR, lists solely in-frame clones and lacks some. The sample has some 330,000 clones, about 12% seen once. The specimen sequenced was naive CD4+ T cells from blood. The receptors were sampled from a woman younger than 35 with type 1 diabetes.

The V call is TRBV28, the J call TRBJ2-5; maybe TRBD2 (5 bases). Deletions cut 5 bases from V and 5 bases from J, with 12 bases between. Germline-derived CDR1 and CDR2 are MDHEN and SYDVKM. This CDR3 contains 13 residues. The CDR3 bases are TGTGCCAGCAGTGCAGCGGTGATCGAGACCCAGTACTTC. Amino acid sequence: CASSAAVIETQYF.

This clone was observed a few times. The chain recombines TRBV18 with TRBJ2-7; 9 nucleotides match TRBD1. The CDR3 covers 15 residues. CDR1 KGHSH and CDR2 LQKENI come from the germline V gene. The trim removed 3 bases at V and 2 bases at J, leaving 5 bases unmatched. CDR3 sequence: CASSPWDRATYEQYF. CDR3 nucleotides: TGTGCCAGCTCACCCTGGGACAGGGCGACCTACGAGCAGTACTTC. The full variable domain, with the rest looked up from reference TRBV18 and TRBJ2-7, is NAGVMQNPRHLVRRRGQEARLRCSPMKGHSHVYWYRQLPEEGLKFMVYLQKENIIDESGMPKERFSAEFPKEGPSILRIQQVVRGDSAAYFCASSPWDRATYEQYFGPGTRLTVT.

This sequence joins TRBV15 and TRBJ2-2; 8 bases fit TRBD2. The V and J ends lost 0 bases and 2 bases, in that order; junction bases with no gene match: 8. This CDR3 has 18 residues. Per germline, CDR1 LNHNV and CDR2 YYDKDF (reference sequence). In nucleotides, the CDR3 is TGTGCCACCAGCAGAGATCGGACGAGCGGGAGCAACACCGGGGAGCTGTTTTTT. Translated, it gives CATSRDRTSGSNTGELFF.

Written as DNA, the CDR3 is TGTGCCTGGAACCACATCAGGGGACCTGGAAACACCATATATTTT. Translating it yields CAWNHIRGPGNTIYF. The chain employs TRBV30 and TRBJ1-3; D possibly corresponds to TRBD1 (6 bases). Trimming pared 4 bases from V and 2 bases from J, leaving 15 bases between. The CDR3 loop spans 15 amino acids. Germline V gene sequence: CDR1 GTSNPN, CDR2 SVGIG (reference sequence).

The CDR3 DNA reads TGTGCCTGGACCTCTTCCGGGACTAGTCATAGGAAGCAGTACTTC. It is translated as CAWTSSGTSHRKQYF. This chain connects TRBV30 to TRBJ2-7; TRBD2 matches at 8 bases. The CDR3 is 15 residues long. Germline V gene data show CDR1 as GTSNPN and CDR2 as SVGIG (reference sequence). With V trimmed by 4 bases and J by 8 bases, 16 bases remained unmatched.

This CDR3 reads CASSGGDSPYNEQFF. The DNA of the CDR3 is TGTGCCAGCTCAGGCGGGGACAGCCCCTACAATGAGCAGTTCTTC. The J gene is TRBJ2-1, the V gene TRBV18; a weak D match, TRBD1 (7 bases). The CDR3 length is 15 residues. Per germline, CDR1 KGHSH and CDR2 LQKENI. V shed 5 bases and J shed 2 bases, with 13 bases lying between them.

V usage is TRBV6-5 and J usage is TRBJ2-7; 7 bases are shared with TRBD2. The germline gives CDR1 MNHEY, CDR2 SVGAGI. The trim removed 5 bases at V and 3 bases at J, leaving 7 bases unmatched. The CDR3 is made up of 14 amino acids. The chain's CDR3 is CASSQAGVGYEQYF. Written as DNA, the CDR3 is TGTGCCAGCAGTCAGGCGGGAGTTGGCTACGAGCAGTACTTC.

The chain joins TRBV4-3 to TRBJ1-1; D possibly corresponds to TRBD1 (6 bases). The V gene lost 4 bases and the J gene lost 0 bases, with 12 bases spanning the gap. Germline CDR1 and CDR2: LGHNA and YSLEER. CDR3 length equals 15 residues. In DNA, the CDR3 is TGCGCCAGCAGCCCCCAGGACAGAATGAACACTGAAGCTTTCTTT. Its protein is CASSPQDRMNTEAFF.

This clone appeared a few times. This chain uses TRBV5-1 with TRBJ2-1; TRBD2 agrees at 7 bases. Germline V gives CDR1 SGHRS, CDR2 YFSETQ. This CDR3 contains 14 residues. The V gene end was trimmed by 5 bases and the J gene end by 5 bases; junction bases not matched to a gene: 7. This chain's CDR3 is CASRRLADDNEQFF. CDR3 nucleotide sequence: TGCGCCAGCAGGAGGCTAGCGGATGACAATGAGCAGTTCTTC.

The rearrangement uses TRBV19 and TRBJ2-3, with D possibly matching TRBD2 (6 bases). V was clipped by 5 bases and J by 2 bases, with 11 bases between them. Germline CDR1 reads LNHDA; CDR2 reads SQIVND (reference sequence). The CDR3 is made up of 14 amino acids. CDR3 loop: CASSRAGHTDTQYF. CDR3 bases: TGTGCCAGTAGTCGCGCGGGGCACACAGATACGCAGTATTTT.

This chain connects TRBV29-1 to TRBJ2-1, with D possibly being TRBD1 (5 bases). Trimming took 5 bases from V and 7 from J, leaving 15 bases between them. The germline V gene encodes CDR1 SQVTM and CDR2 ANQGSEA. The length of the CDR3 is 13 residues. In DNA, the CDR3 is TGCAGCGTTCAATGGGGCAGGTGGAATGAGCAGTTCTTC. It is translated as CSVQWGRWNEQFF.

The DNA of the CDR3 is TGTGCCAGCTCGGAGACGACCGACTGGGGCTACACCTTC. Its translation: CASSETTDWGYTF. The chain recombines TRBV18 with TRBJ1-2; D is unclear. The CDR3 is 13 residues long. Germline V CDR1 and CDR2: KGHSH, LQKENI. With 6 bases removed from V and 8 bases from J, the gap between germline ends came to 16 bases.

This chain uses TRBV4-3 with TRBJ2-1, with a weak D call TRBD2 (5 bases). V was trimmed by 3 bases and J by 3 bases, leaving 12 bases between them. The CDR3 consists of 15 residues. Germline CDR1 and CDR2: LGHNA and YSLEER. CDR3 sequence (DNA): TGCGCCAGCAGCCATAACCTAGCCCGCTACAATGAGCAGTTCTTC. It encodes CASSHNLARYNEQFF.

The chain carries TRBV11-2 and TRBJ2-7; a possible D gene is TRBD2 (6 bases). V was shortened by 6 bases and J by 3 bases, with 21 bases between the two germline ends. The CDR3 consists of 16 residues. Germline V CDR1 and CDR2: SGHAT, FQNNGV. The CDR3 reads CASSLRAPEGSYEQYF. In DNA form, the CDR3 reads TGTGCCAGCAGTCTTAGGGCGCCGGAGGGTAGCTACGAGCAGTACTTC.

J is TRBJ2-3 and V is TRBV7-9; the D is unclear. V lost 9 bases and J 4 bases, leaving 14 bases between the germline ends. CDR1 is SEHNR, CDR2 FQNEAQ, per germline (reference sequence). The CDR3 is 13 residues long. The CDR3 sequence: CASRSIGADTQYF. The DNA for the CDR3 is TGTGCCAGTAGATCCATCGGAGCAGATACGCAGTATTTT.

Here the CDR3 DNA reads TGTGCCAGTACCTCCAGGGGGCAAATCAGCAATCAGCCCCAGCATTTT. Its translation: CASTSRGQISNQPQHF. The chain uses TRBV19 and TRBJ1-5; 8 bases are a match to TRBD1. The CDR3 spans 16 residues. After removal of 7 bases from V and 1 base from J, the junction contained 9 bases not matched to a gene. Germline values: CDR1 LNHDA, CDR2 SQIVND (reference sequence).

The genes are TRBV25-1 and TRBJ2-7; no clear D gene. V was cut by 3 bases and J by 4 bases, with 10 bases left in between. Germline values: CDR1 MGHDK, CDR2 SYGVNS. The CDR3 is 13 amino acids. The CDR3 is CASSDRPPYEQYF. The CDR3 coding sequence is TGTGCCAGCAGTGATCGTCCCCCTTACGAGCAGTACTTC.

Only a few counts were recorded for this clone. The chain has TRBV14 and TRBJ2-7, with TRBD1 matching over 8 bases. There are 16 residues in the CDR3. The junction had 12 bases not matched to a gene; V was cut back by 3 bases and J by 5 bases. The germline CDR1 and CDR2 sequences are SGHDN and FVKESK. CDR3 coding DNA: TGTGCCAGCAGCCACCTTGATGGACAGGGCTCAAACGAGCAGTACTTC. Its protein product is CASSHLDGQGSNEQYF.

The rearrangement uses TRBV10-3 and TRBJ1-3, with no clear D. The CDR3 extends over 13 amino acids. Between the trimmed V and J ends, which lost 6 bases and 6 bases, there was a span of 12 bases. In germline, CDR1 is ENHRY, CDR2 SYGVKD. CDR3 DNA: TGTGCCATCAGGGCCGGGTCGGCAAACACCATATATTTT. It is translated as CAIRAGSANTIYF.

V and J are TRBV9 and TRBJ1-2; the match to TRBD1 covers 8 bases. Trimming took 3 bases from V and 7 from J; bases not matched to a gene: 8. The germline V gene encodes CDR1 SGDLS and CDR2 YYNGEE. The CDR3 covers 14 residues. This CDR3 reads CASSAGGGKGGYTF. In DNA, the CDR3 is TGTGCCAGCAGCGCAGGGGGCGGGAAAGGTGGCTACACCTTC.

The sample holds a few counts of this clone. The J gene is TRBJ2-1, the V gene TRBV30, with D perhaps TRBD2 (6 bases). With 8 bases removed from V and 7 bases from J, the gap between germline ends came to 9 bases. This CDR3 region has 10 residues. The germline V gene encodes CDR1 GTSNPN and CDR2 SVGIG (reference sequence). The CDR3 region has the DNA TGTGCCGGTGGAGGGAATGAGCAGTTCTTC. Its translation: CAGGGNEQFF. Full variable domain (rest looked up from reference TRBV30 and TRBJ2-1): SQTIHQWPATLVQPVGSPLSLECTVEGTSNPNLYWYRQAAGRGLQLLFYSVGIGQISSEVPQNLSASRPQDRQFILSSKKLLLSDSGFYLCAGGGNEQFFGPGTRLTVL.

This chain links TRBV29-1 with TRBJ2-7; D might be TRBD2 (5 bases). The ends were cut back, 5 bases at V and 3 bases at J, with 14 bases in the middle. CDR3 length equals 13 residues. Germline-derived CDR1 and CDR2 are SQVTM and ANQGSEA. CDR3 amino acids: CSVPGAGDYEQYF. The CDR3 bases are TGCAGCGTTCCCGGTGCGGGTGACTACGAGCAGTACTTC.

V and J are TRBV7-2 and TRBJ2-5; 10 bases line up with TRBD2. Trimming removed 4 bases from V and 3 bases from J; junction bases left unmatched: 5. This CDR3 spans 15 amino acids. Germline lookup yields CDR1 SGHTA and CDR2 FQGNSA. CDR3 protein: CASSSRLAGKETQYF. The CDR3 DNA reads TGTGCCAGCAGCTCAAGACTAGCGGGTAAAGAGACCCAGTACTTC.

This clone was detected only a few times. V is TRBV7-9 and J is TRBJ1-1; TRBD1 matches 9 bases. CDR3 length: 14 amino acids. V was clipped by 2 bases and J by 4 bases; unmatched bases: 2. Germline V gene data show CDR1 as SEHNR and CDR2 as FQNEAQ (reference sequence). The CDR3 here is CASSLRGQGTEAFF. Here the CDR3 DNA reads TGTGCCAGCAGCTTACGGGGACAGGGCACTGAAGCTTTCTTT.

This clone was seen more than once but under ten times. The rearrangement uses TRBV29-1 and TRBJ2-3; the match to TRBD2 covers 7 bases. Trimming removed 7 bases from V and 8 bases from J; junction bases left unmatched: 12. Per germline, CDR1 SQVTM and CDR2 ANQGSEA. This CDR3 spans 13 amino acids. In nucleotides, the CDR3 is TGCAGCGGGGGAGGGAAAAATTCAGCTACGCAGTATTTT. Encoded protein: CSGGGKNSATQYF.

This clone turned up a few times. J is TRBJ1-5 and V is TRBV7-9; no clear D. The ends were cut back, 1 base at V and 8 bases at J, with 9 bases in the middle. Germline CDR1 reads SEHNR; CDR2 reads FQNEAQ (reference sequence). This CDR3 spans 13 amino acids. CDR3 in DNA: TGTGCCAGCAGCTTAGGATGGGCCGAGCCCCAGCATTTT. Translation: CASSLGWAEPQHF.

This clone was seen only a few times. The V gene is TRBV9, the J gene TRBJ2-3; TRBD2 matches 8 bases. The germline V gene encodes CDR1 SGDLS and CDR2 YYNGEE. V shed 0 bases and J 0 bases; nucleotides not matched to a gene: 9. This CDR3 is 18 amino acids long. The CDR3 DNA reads TGTGCCAGCAGCGTAGTGGGAGCGGGGGCTGGGAGCACAGATACGCAGTATTTT. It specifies CASSVVGAGAGSTDTQYF.